This TCR beta chain was recovered during a study of OX40 agonist ivuxolimab in advanced cancers. Profiling relied on immunoSEQ multiplex PCR, and the TCRdb table lists in-frame clones only, not all of them. In the table there are about 77,000 clones, around four fifths of which are singletons. Trimming pared 5 bases from V and 12 bases from J, leaving 17 bases between. The length of the CDR3 is 13 residues. CDR1 and CDR2 from the germline V gene are SGHTA and FQGNSA. J is TRBJ1-5 and V is TRBV7-2; possibly TRBD1 for D (5 bases). The clonotype originates from an adult with an advanced solid tumor such as melanoma, head and neck, liver or kidney cancer. The sample here was CD4+ or CD8+ T cells sorted from blood, taken in a trial of the OX40 agonist ivuxolimab. In DNA form, the CDR3 reads TGTGCCAGCAGCCCTGAGAGGGGTCGGGTCCAGCATTTT. This codes for CASSPERGRVQHF.